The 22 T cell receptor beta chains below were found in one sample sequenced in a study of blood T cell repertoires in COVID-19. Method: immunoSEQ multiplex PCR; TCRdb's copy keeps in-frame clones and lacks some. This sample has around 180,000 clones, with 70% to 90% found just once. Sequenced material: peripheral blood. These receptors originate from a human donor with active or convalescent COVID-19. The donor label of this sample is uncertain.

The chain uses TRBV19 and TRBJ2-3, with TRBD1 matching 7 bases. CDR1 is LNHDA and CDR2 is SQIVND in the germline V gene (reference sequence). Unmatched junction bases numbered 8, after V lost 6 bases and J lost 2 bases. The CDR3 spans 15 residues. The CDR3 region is CASRGQDVYTDTQYF. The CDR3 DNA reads TGTGCCAGTAGAGGACAGGATGTTTACACAGATACGCAGTATTTT.

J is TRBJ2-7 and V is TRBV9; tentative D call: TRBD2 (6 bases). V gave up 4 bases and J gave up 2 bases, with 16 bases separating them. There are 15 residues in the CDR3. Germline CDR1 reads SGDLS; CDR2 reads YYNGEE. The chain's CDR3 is CASSPRDWAAYEQYF. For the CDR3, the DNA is TGTGCCAGCAGCCCCAGGGACTGGGCGGCCTACGAGCAGTACTTC. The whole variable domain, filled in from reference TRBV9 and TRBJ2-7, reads DSGVTQTPKHLITATGQRVTLRCSPRSGDLSVYWYQQSLDQGLQFLIQYYNGEERAKGNILERFSAQQFPDLHSELNLSSLELGDSALYFCASSPRDWAAYEQYFGPGTRLTVT.

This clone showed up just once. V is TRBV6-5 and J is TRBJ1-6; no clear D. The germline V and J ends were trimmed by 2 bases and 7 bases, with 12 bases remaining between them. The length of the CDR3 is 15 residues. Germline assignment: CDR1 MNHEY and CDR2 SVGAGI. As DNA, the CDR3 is TGTGCCAGCAGTTACAACCCGGTTCCCAATTCACCCCTCCACTTT. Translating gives CASSYNPVPNSPLHF.

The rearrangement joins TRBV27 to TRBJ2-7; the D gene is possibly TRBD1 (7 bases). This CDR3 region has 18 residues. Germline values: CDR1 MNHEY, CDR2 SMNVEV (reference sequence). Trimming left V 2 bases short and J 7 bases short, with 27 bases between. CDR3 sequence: CASSLRGHGASQSGEQYF. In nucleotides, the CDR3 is TGTGCCAGCAGTTTAAGGGGGCATGGAGCGTCCCAAAGCGGGGAGCAGTACTTC.

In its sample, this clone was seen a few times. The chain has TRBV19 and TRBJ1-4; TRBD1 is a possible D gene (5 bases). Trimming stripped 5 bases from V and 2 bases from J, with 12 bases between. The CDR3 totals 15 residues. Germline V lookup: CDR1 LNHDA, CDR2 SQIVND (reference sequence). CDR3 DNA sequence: TGTGCCAGTAGTGGAGGAGGGACCACTAATGAAAAACTGTTTTTT. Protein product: CASSGGGTTNEKLFF.

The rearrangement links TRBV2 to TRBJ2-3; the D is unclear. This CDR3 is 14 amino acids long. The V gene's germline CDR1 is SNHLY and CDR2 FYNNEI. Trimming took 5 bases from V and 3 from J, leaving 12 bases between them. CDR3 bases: TGTGCCAGCAGTAGAACTCCGGTGACAGATACGCAGTATTTT. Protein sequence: CASSRTPVTDTQYF.

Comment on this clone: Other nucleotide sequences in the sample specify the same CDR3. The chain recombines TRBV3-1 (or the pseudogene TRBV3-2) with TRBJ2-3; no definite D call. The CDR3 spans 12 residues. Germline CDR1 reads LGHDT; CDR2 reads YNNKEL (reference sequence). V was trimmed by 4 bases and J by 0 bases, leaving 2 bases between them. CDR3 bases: TGTGCCAGCAGCCCGAGCACAGATACGCAGTATTTT. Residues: CASSPSTDTQYF.

CDR3 sequence reads: CASSRFGPGLVPTGELFF. The CDR3, as DNA: TGTGCCAGCAGCCGCTTCGGACCGGGACTAGTACCTACCGGGGAGCTGTTTTTT. The chain carries TRBV7-3 and TRBJ2-2; TRBD2 matches 8 bases. J was trimmed by 5 bases and V by 5 bases; bases with no gene match: 16. This CDR3 comprises 18 residues. Germline V gene sequence: CDR1 SGHTA, CDR2 FQGTGA.

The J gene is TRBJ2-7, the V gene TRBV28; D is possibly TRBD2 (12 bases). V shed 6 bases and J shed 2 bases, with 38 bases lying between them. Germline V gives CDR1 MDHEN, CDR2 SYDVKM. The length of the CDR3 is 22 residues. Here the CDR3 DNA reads TGTGCCAGCAGGCCAACGGGACAGGGGGTGGCTAGCGGGAGGGTTATTGCCTACGAGCAGTACTTC. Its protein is CASRPTGQGVASGRVIAYEQYF.

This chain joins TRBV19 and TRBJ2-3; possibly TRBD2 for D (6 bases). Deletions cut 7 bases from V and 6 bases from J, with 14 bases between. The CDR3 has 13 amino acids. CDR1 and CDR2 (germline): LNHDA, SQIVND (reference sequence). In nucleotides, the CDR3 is TGTGCCAGTACGGAGGGGTATGGCGATACGCAGTATTTT. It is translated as CASTEGYGDTQYF. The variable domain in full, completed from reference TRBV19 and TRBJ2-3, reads DGGITQSPKYLFRKEGQNVTLSCEQNLNHDAMYWYRQDPGQGLRLIYYSQIVNDFQKGDIAEGYSVSREKKESFPLTVTSAQKNPTAFYLCASTEGYGDTQYFGPGTRLTVL.

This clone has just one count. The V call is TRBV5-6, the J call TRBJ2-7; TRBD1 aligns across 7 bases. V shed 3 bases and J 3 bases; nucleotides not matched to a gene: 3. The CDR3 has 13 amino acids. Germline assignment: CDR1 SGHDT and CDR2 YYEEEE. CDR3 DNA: TGTGCCAGCAGCTCGACAGGGATCTACGAGCAGTACTTC. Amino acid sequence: CASSSTGIYEQYF. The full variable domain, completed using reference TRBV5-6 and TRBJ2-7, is DAGVTQSPTHLIKTRGQQVTLRCSPKSGHDTVSWYQQALGQGPQFIFQYYEEEERQRGNFPDRFSGHQFPNYSSELNVNALLLGDSALYLCASSSTGIYEQYFGPGTRLTVT.

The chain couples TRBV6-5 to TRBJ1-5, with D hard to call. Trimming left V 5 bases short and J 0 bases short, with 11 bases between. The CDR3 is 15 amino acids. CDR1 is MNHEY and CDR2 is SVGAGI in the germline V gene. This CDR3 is CASSPDTFSNQPQHF. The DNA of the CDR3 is TGTGCCAGCAGTCCAGACACCTTTAGCAATCAGCCCCAGCATTTT.

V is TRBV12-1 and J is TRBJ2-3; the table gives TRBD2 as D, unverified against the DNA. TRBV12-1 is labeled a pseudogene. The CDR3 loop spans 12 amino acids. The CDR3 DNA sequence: TGTGCCAGCAGCTTTGCCCCTAGGGGGGGGGATTTT. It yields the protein CASSFAPRGGDF.

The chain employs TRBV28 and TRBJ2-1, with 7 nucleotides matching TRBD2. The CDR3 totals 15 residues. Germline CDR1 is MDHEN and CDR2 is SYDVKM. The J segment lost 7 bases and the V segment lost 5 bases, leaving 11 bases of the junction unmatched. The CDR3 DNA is TGTGCCAGCAGTCCAAGCGGGGCCAAGAGGAATGAGCAGTTCTTC. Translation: CASSPSGAKRNEQFF. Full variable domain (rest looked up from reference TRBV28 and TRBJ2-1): DVKVTQSSRYLVKRTGEKVFLECVQDMDHENMFWYRQDPGLGLRLIYFSYDVKMKEKGDIPEGYSVSREKKERFSLILESASTNQTSMYLCASSPSGAKRNEQFFGPGTRLTVL.

The chain's CDR3 is CASSTHQTGELFF. The CDR3 nucleotides are TGTGCCAGCAGCACGCACCAGACCGGGGAGCTGTTTTTT. The chain uses TRBV11-2 and TRBJ2-2, with D unresolved. V was clipped by 5 bases and J by 5 bases, with 9 bases between them. The CDR3 contains 13 residues. CDR1 is SGHAT, CDR2 FQNNGV, per germline.

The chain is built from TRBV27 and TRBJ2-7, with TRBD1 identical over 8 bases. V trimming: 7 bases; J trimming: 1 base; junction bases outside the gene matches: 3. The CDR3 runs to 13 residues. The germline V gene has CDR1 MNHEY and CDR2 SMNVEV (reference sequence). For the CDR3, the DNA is TGTGCCAGCATGAACAGGGGGTCCTACGAGCAGTACTTC. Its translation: CASMNRGSYEQYF.

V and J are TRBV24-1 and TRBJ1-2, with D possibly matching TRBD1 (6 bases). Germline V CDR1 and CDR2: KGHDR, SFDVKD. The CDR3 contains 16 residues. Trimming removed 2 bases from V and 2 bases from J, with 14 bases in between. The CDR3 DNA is TGTGCCACCAGTGATTCACGGACAGTTGTCAACTATGGCTACACCTTC. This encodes CATSDSRTVVNYGYTF.

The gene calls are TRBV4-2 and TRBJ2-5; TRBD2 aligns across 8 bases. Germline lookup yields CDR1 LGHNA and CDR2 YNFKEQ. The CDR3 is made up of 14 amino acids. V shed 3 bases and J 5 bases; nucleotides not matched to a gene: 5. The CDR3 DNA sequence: TGTGCCAGCAGCCAGAGCGGGGGCCTGGAGACCCAGTACTTC. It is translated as CASSQSGGLETQYF.

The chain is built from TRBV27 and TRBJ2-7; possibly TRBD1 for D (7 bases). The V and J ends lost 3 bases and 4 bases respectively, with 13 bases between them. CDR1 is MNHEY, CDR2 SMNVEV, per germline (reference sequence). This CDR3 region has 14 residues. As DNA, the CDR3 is TGTGCCAGCAGTTTTCAGGGGGGTGTATACGAGCAGTACTTC. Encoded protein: CASSFQGGVYEQYF.

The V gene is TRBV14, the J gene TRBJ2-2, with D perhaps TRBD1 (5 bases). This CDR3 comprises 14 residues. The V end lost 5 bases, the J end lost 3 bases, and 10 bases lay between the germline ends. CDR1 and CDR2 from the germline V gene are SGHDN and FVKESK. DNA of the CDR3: TGTGCCAGCAGCATACTGACAGACACCGGGGAGCTGTTTTTT. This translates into CASSILTDTGELFF.

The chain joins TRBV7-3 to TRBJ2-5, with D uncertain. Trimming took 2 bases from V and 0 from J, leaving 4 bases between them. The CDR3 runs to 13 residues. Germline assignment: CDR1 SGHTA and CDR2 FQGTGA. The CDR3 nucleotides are TGTGCCAGCAGCTTACGGGACCAAGAGACCCAGTACTTC. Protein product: CASSLRDQETQYF.

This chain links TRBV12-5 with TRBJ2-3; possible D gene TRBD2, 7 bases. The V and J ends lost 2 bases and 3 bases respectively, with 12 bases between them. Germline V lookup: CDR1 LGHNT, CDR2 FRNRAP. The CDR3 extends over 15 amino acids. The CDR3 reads CASGLWRGRTDTQYF. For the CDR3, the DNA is TGTGCTAGTGGTTTGTGGCGGGGGCGGACAGATACGCAGTATTTT.